The next 2 T cell receptor beta chains were all read from a single sample in a study of control samples from healthy donors and cancer patients. Sequenced by immunoSEQ multiplex PCR; TCRdb stores in-frame clones only, minus some. The sample has 150,000 or so clones, 90% to 95% seen once; the top ten hold roughly 13%. The material sequenced was blood. The origin of the receptors is a man aged 40-55 years in good health.

The chain combines TRBV5-6 with TRBJ2-6; 8 nucleotides line up with TRBD1. Trimming removed 4 bases from V and 4 bases from J; junction bases left unmatched: 7. Germline loops: CDR1 SGHDT, CDR2 YYEEEE. The CDR3 runs 16 residues. The CDR3 DNA reads as TGTGCCAGCAGCGAAGACAGGGGATACGGGGCCAACGTCCTGACTTTC. This gives the protein CASSEDRGYGANVLTF.

The V call is TRBV4-3, the J call TRBJ1-1; possible D gene TRBD1, 6 bases. V dropped 1 base and J dropped 10 bases, with 19 bases sitting between them. CDR1 LGHNA and CDR2 YSLEER come from the germline V gene. The CDR3 runs 15 residues. Here the CDR3 DNA reads TGCGCCAGCAGCCAAGCCCAGGGGCTCCGTTGGGTAGCTTTCTTT. Translated, it gives CASSQAQGLRWVAFF.